This paragraph covers one T cell receptor (beta chain) sequence. This clonotype was seen repeatedly, ten times or more. Its specific antigen is unknown. No base qualities exist here, and no much larger clone lies one base off it. The record originates from a study of identical twins (TCRdb year 2016). For the study in its entirety: To test whether fetal clonotypes persist, this study deep-sequenced TCR alpha and beta repertoires from monozygotic twins, from unrelated adults of various ages, and from cord blood. To rule out contamination, the twin experiments were replicated at different times with different library preparation protocols. Study-level results and caveats: Zero-insertion analyses could be partly confounded by invariant T cells such as MAIT and iNKT, although diverse VJ usage argued against such confounding for most clonotypes. The excess sharing between twins in beta out-of-frame sequences was weaker because fewer shared sequences reduced the signal-to-noise ratio. Abundant cord blood beta clonotypes had fewer insertions, young adult naive repertoires showed a similar but weaker trend, and memory repertoires showed no such trend. Compared with coincidental sharing between unrelated individuals, out-of-frame TCR alpha sequences shared between twins had an excess of sequences with low generation probability. Recombination models systematically underestimated out-of-frame TCR alpha sharing in monozygotic twins but agreed with sharing between unrelated individuals. Because the same donors could not be followed over many years, the conclusions depended on cross-sectional statistical analysis.

The method was 5' RACE. Sequencing took place on an Illumina HiSeq 2000. Template switching added a universal primer binding site, and the final cDNA carried a unique molecular identifier that allowed TCR cDNA molecules to be counted accurately. First-strand cDNA for TCR alpha and beta chains was synthesized from specific primers in the conserved constant-segment region. To control for contamination, each cDNA library was double barcoded with a SMART-Mk sample barcode plus Illumina barcodes. Two successive PCR steps introduced TruSeq adapter sequences along with Illumina sample barcodes. TCR alpha and beta cDNA libraries were sequenced on the Illumina HiSeq platform with custom primers. Turning to the authors' computational methods: MiGEC processed the raw reads to extract unique molecular identifiers, while MiXCR was used to determine the CDR3 positions. For each individual, recombination models were inferred using an EM algorithm with the repgenHMM and IGoR tools. Shared clonotype analysis was performed with the tcR package in R, normalizing sharing by the product of cloneset sizes. Out-of-frame nonproductive sequences were analyzed to study raw recombination free of thymic and clonal selection effects. TCRdb cleaned the public reads at Q25 with fastp, built clones with MiXCR and kept in-frame beta chains. Identical CDR3 protein sequences are pooled into one entry, listed with their most common genes and DNA. Clone size and V and J calls follow TCRdb, not the original study. The sample has approximately 280,000 distinct CDR3 sequences on record, more than 6.5% of them singletons. The top ten clonotypes cover approximately 2% of the sample.

Only healthy Caucasian donors were included. Three pairs of female monozygotic twins, all aged 18 to 29 years, were included in the twin cohort. Miltenyi CD45RO+ enrichment and human naive T-cell isolation kits were used to isolate memory (CD45RO+) and naive T cells from PBMC. The CDR3 goes from the cysteine to the phenylalanine over 11 residues. The only DNA kept is the CDR3, 33 bases in frame from the first base. Trimming costs V 3 bases and J 4 bases, and their ends lie 4 bases apart. CDR1 and CDR2 are read off the germline V gene as MDHEN and SYDVKM. The same sample was also studied in work on yellow fever vaccine responses in identical twins. Taken from the second paper: The T cell response to vaccination in identical twins was reported by the authors to appear partly convergent and partly personalized. In identical twins, the study followed T cell clones that responded to the vaccine with precision.

Sequenced input: memory (CD45RO+) T cells sorted from blood. The label giving this sample's cell subset or site can be read as: CD45RO+ enriched T cells. This sequence uses TRBV28 and TRBJ2-7, with the D gene uncertain. The receptor was derived from a woman aged 18-35 years in good health. DNA sequence: TGTGCCAGCAGTTTCGAATACGAGCAGTACTTC. Protein translation: CASSFEYEQYF. The entire variable domain, with the stretches around the CDR3 drawn from the reference TRBV28 and TRBJ2-7 proteins, is DVKVTQSSRYLVKRTGEKVFLECVQDMDHENMFWYRQDPGLGLRLIYFSYDVKMKEKGDIPEGYSVSREKKERFSLILESASTNQTSMYLCASSFEYEQYFGPGTRLTVT.